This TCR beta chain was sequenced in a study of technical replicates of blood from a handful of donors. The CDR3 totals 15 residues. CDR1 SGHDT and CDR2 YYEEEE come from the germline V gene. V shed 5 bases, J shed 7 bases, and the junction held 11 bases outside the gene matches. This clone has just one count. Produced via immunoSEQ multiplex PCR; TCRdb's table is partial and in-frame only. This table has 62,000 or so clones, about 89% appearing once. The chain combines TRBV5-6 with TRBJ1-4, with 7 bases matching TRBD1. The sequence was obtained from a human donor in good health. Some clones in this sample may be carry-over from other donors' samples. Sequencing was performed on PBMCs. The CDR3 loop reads CASSPRGRGSEKLFF. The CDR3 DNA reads TGTGCCAGCAGTCCTAGGGGCAGGGGGAGTGAAAAACTGTTTTTT.